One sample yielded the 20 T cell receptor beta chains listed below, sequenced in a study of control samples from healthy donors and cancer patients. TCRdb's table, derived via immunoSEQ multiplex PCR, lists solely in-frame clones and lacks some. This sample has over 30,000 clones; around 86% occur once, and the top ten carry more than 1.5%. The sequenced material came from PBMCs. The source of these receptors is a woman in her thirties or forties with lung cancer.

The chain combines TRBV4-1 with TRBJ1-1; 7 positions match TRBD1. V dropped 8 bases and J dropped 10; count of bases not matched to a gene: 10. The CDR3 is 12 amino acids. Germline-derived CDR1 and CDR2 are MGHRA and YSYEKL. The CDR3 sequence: CASGQEPTGAFF. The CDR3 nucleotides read TGCGCCAGCGGACAGGAGCCAACGGGAGCTTTCTTT.

DNA for the CDR3: TGTGCCACCAGCAGAGGTTCGGTGTTTGAGACCCAGTACTTC. Amino acid sequence: CATSRGSVFETQYF. The chain combines TRBV15 with TRBJ2-5; D gene unclear. The germline gives CDR1 LNHNV, CDR2 YYDKDF (reference sequence). Trimming removed 1 base at V and 5 bases at J, with 11 bases between. CDR3 length: 14 amino acids.

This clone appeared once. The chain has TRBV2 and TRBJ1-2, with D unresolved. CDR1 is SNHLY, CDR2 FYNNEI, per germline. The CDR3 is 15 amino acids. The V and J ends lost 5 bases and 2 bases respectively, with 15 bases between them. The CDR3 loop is CASSPGGLLNYGYTF. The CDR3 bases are TGTGCCAGCAGTCCTGGAGGGCTGCTCAACTATGGCTACACCTTC. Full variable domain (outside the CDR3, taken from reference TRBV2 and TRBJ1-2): EPEVTQTPSHQVTQMGQEVILRCVPISNHLYFYWYRQILGQKVEFLVSFYNNEISEKSEIFDDQFSVERPDGSNFTLKIRSTKLEDSAMYFCASSPGGLLNYGYTFGSGTRLTVV.

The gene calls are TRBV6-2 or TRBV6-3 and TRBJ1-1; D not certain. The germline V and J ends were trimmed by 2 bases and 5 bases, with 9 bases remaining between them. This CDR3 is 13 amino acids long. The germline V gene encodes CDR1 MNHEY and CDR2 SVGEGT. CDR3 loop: CASSYGGGTEAFF. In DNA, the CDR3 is TGTGCCAGCAGTTACGGCGGCGGAACTGAAGCTTTCTTT.

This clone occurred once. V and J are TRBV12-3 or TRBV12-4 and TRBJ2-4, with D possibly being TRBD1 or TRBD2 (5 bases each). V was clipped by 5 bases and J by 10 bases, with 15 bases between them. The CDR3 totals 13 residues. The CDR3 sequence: CASSESSEGIQYF. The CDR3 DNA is TGTGCCAGCAGTGAGTCAAGCGAGGGGATTCAGTACTTC.

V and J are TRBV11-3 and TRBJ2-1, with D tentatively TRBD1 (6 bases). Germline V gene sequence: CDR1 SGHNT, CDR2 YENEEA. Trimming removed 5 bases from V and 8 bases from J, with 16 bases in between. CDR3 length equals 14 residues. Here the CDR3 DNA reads TGTGCCAGCAGCCGTAGTACAGGGCTCGATGAGCAGTTCTTC. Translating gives CASSRSTGLDEQFF.

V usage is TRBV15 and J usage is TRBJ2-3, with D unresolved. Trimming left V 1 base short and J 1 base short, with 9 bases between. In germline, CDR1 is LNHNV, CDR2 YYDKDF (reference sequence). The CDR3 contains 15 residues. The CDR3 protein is CATSRGPRRTDTQYF. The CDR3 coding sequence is TGTGCCACCAGCAGAGGTCCCCGGCGCACAGATACGCAGTATTTT.

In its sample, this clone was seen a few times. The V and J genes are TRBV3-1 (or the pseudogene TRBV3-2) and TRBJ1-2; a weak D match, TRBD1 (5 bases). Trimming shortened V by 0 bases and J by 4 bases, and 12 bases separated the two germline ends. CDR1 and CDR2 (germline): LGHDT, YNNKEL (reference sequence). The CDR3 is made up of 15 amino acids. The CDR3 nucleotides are TGTGCCAGCAGCCAAGATGTCGCCGGGGGCTATGGCTACACCTTC. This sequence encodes CASSQDVAGGYGYTF.

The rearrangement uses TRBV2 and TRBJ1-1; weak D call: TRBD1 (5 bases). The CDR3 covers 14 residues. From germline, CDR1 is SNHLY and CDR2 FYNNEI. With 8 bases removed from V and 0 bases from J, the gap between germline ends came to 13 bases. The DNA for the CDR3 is TGTGCCAGCCAGGGCCTCTTAATGAACACTGAAGCTTTCTTT. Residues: CASQGLLMNTEAFF.

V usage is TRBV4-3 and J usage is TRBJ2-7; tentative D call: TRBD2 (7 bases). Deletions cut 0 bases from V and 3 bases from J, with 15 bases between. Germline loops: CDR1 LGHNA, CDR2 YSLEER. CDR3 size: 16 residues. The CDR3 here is CASSQDRAGALYEQYF. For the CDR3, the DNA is TGCGCCAGCAGCCAAGACAGGGCGGGGGCACTCTACGAGCAGTACTTC.

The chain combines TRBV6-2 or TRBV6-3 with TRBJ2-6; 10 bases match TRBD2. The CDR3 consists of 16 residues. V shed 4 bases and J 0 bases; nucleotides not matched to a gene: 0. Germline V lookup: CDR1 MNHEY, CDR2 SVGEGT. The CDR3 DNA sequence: TGTGCCAGCAGTTCTAGCGGGGGCTCTGGGGCCAACGTCCTGACTTTC. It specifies CASSSSGGSGANVLTF.

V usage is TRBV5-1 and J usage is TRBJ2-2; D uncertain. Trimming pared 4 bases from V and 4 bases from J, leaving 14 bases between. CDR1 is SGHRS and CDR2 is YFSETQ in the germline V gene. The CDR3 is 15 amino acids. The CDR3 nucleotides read TGCGCCAGCAGCCTAGGTGGATGGGCCACCGGGGAGCTGTTTTTT. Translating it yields CASSLGGWATGELFF. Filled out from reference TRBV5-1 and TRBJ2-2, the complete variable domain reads KAGVTQTPRYLIKTRGQQVTLSCSPISGHRSVSWYQQTPGQGLQFLFEYFSETQRNKGNFPGRFSGRQFSNSRSEMNVSTLELGDSALYLCASSLGGWATGELFFGEGSRLTVL.

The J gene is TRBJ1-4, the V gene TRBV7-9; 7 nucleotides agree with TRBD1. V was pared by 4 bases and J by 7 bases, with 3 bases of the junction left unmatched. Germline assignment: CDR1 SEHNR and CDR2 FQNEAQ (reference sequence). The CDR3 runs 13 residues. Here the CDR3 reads CASSSSGGEKLFF. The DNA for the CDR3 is TGTGCCAGCAGCTCATCAGGGGGTGAAAAACTGTTTTTT.

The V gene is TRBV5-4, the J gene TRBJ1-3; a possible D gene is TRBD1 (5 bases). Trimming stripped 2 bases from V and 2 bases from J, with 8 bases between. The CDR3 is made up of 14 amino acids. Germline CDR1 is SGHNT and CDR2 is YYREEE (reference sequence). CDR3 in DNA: TGTGCCAGCAGCTTCCAGGGAACTGGAAACACCATATATTTT. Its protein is CASSFQGTGNTIYF.

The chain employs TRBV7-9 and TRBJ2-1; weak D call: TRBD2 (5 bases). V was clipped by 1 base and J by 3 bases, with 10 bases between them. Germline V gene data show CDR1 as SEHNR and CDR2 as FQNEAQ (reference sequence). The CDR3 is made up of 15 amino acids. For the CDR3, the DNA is TGTGCCAGCAGCTTAGGGGTCCGGGACTACAATGAGCAGTTCTTC. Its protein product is CASSLGVRDYNEQFF.

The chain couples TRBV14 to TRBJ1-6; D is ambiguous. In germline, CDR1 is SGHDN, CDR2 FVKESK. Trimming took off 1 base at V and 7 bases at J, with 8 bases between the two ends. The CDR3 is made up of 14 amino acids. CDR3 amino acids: CASSQVGVNSPLHF. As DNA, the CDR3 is TGTGCCAGCAGCCAAGTTGGCGTCAATTCACCCCTCCACTTT.

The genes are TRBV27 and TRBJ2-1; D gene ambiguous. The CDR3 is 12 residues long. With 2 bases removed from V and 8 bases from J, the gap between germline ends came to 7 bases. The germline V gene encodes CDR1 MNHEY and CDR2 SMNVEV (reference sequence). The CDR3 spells CASSLLDDEQFF. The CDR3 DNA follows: TGTGCCAGCAGTTTACTCGACGATGAGCAGTTCTTC.

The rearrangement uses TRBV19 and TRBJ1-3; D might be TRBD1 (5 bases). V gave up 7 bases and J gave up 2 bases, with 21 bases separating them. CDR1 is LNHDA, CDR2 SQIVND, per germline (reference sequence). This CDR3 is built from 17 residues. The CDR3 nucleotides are TGTGCCAGTACCCCTTCGGCGGGGGTTCAGCCTGGAAACACCATATATTTT. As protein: CASTPSAGVQPGNTIYF.

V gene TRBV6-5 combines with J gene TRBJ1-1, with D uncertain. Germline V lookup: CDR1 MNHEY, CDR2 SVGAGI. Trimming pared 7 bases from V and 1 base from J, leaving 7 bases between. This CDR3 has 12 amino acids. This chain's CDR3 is CASNRANTEAFF. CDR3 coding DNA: TGTGCCAGCAACCGGGCGAACACTGAAGCTTTCTTT.

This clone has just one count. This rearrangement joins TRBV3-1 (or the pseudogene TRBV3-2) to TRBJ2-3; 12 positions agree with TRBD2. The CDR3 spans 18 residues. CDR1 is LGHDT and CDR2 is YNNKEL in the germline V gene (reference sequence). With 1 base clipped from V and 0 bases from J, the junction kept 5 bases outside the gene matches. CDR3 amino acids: CASSQVPTSGGSTDTQYF. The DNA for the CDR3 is TGTGCCAGCAGCCAAGTCCCGACTAGCGGGGGAAGCACAGATACGCAGTATTTT.